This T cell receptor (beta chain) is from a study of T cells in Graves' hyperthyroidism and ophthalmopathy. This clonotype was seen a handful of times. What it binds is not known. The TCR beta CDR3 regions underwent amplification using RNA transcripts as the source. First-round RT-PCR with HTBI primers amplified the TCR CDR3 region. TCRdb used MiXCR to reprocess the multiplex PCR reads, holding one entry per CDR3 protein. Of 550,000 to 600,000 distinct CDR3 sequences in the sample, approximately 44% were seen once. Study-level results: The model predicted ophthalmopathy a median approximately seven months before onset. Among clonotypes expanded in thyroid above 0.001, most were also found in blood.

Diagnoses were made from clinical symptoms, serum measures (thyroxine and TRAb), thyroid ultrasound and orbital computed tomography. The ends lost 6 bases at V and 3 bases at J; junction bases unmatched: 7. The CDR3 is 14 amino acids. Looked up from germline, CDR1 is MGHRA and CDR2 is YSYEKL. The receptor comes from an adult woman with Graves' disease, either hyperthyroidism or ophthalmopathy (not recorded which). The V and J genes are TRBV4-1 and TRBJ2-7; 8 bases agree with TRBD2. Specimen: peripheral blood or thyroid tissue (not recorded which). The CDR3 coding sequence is TGCGCCAGCAGATTGGTAGCGGGAAGCTACGAGCAGTACTTC. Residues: CASRLVAGSYEQYF.